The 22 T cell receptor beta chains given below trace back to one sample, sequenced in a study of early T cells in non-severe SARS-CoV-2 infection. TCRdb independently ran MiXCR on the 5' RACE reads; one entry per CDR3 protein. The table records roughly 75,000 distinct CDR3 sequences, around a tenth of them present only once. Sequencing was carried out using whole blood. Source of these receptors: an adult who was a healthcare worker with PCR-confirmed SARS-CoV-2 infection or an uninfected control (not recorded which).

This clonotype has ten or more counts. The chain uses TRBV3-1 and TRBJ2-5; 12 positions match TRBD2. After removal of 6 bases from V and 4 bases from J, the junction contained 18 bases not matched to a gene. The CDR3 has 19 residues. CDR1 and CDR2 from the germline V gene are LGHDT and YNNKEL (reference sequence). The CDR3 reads CASSQEPARLAGVGETQYF. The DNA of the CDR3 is TGTGCCAGCAGTCAGGAGCCGGCGAGACTAGCGGGAGTAGGAGAGACCCAGTACTTC.

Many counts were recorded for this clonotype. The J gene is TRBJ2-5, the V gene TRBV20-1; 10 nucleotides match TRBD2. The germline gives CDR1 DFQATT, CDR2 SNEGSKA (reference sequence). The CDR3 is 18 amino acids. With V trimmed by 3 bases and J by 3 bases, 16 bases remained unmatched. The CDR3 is CSARGLGLAGVMEETQYF. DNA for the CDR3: TGCAGTGCTAGGGGATTGGGGCTAGCGGGAGTCATGGAAGAGACCCAGTACTTC.

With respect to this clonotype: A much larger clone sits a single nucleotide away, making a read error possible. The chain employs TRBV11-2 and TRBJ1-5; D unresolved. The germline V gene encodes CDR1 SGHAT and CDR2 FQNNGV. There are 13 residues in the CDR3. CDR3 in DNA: TGTGCCAGCAGCACACTAAGCAATCAGCACCAGCATTTT. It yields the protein CASSTLSNQHQHF.

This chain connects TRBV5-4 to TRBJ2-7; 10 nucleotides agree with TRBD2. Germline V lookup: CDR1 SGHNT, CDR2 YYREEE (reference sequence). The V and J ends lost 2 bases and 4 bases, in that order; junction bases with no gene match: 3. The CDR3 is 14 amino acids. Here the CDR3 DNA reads TGTGCCAGCAGCTTAGGGACTAGCGTATACGAGCAGTACTTC. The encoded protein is CASSLGTSVYEQYF.

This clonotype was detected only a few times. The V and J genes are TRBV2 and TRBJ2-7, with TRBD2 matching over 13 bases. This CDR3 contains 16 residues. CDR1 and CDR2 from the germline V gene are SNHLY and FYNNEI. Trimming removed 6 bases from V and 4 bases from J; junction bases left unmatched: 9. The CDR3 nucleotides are TGTGCCAGCAGCGCGACTAGCGGGAGGCCTGGATACGAGCAGTACTTC. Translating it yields CASSATSGRPGYEQYF.

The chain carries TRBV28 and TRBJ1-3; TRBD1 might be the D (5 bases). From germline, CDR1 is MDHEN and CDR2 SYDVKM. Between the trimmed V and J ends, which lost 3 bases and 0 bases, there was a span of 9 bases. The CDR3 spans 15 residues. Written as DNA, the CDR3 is TGTGCCAGCAGTTTCGGGGCAGTCTCTGGAAACACCATATATTTT. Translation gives CASSFGAVSGNTIYF.

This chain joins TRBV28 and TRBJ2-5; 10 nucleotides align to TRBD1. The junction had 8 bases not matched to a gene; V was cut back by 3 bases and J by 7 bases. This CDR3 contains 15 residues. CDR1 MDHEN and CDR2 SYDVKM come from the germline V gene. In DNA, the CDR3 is TGTGCCAGCAGTTTGGAGGGACAGGGGTCGGGGACCCAGTACTTC. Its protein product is CASSLEGQGSGTQYF.

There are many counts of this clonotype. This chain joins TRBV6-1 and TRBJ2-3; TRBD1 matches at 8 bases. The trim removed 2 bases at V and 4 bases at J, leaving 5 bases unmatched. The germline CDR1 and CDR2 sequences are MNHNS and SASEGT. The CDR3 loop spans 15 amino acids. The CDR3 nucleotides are TGTGCCAGCAGTGAACAGGGGGCTTCCTCAGATACGCAGTATTTT. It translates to CASSEQGASSDTQYF.

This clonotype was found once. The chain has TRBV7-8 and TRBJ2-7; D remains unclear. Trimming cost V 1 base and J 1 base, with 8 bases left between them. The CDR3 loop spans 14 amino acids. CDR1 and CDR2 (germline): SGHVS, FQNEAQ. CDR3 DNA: TGTGCCAGCAGCTTAGGGCCGGCTTCCTACGAGCAGTACTTC. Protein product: CASSLGPASYEQYF.

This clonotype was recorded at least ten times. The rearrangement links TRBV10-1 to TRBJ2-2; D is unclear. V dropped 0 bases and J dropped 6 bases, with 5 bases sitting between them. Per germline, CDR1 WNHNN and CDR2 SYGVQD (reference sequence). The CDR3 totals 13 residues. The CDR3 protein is CASSESGPGELFF. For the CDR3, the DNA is TGCGCCAGCAGTGAGTCCGGGCCCGGGGAGCTGTTTTTT.

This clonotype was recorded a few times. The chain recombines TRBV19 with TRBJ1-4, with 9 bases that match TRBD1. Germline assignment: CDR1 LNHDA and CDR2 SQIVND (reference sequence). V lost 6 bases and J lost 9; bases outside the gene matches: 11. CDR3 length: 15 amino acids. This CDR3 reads CASRDPGQGIKKLFF. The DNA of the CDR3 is TGTGCCAGTAGGGACCCGGGACAGGGAATTAAAAAACTGTTTTTT.

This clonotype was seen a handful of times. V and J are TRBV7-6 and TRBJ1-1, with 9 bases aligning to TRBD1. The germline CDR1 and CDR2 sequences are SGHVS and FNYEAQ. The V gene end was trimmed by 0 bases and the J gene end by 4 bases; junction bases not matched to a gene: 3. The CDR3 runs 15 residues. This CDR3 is CASSLADRGFTEAFF. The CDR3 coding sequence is TGTGCCAGCAGCTTAGCGGACAGGGGCTTCACTGAAGCTTTCTTT.

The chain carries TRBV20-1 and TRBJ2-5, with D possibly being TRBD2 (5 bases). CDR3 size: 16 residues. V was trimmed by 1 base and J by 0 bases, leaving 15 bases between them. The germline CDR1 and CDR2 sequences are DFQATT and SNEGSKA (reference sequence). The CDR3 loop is CSARVVTGGYQETQYF. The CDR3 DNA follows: TGCAGTGCTAGAGTTGTGACTGGCGGGTACCAAGAGACCCAGTACTTC.

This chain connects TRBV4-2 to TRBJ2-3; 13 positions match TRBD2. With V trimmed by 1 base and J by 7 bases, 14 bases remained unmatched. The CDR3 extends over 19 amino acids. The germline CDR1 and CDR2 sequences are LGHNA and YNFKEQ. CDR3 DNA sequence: TGTGCCAGCAGCCAAGCACTAGCGGGAGGGCCGGTATCGCCGTATACGCAGTATTTT. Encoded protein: CASSQALAGGPVSPYTQYF.

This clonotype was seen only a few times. The CDR3 sequence: CASSSGWGPDTQYF. CDR3 bases: TGTGCCAGCAGCTCCGGCTGGGGACCAGATACGCAGTATTTT. V usage is TRBV7-9 and J usage is TRBJ2-3, with D perhaps being TRBD1 or TRBD2 (5 bases each). The V gene's germline CDR1 is SEHNR and CDR2 FQNEAQ (reference sequence). This CDR3 is built from 14 residues. V lost 4 bases, J lost 4 bases, and 12 bases lay in between.

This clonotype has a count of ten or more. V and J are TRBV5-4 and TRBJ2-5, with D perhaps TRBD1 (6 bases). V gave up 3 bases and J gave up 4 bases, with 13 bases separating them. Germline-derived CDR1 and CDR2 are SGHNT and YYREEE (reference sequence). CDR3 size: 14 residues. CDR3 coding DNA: TGTGCCAGCAGCTCTACAGGGCCAGGAGAGACCCAGTACTTC. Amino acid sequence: CASSSTGPGETQYF.

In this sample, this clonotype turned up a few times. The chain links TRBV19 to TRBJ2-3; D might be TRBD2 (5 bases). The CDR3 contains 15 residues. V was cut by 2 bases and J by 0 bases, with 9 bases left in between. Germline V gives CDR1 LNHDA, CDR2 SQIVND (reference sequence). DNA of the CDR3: TGTGCCAGTAGTATAAGGGAGCGGAGCACAGATACGCAGTATTTT. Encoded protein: CASSIRERSTDTQYF.

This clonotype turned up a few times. The CDR3 spells CASSESRGSETQYF. The CDR3 region has the DNA TGTGCCAGCAGTGAATCTAGGGGATCGGAGACCCAGTACTTC. The V and J genes are TRBV6-1 and TRBJ2-5; D may be TRBD1 (5 bases). Germline values: CDR1 MNHNS, CDR2 SASEGT. Trimming took off 2 bases at V and 5 bases at J, with 12 bases between the two ends. There are 14 residues in the CDR3.

The CDR3 reads CVAGGGTVQQTQYF. The CDR3 nucleotides are TGTGTCGCCGGGGGCGGGACAGTTCAACAGACCCAGTACTTC. This rearrangement joins TRBV28 to TRBJ2-5, with D possibly matching TRBD1 (7 bases). Germline-derived CDR1 and CDR2 are MDHEN and SYDVKM. CDR3 size: 14 residues. The full variable domain, completed using reference TRBV28 and TRBJ2-5, is DVKVTQSSRYLVKRTGEKVFLECVQDMDHENMFWYRQDPGLGLRLIYFSYDVKMKEKGDIPEGYSVSREKKERFSLILESASTNQTSMYLCVAGGGTVQQTQYFGPGTRLLVL.

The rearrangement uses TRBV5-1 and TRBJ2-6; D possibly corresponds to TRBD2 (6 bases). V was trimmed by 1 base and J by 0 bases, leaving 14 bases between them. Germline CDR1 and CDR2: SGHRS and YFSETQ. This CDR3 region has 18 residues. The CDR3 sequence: CASSLRARDFSGANVLTF. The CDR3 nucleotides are TGCGCCAGCAGCTTGAGGGCCAGGGACTTCTCTGGGGCCAACGTCCTGACTTTC.

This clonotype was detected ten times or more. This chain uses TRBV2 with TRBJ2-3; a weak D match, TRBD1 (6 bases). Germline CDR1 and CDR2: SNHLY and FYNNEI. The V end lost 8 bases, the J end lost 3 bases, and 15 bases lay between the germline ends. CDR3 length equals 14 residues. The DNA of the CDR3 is TGTGCCAGCGGGCAGGGGAGAGTTACAGATACGCAGTATTTT. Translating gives CASGQGRVTDTQYF.

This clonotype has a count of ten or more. CDR3 in amino acids: CASRSGMGSKNIQYF. CDR3 in DNA: TGTGCCAGCAGGAGCGGGATGGGTTCCAAAAACATTCAGTACTTC. The chain is built from TRBV6-5 and TRBJ2-4; 7 bases agree with TRBD2. Germline-derived CDR1 and CDR2 are MNHEY and SVGAGI. The CDR3 totals 15 residues. J was trimmed by 2 bases and V by 6 bases; bases with no gene match: 7.